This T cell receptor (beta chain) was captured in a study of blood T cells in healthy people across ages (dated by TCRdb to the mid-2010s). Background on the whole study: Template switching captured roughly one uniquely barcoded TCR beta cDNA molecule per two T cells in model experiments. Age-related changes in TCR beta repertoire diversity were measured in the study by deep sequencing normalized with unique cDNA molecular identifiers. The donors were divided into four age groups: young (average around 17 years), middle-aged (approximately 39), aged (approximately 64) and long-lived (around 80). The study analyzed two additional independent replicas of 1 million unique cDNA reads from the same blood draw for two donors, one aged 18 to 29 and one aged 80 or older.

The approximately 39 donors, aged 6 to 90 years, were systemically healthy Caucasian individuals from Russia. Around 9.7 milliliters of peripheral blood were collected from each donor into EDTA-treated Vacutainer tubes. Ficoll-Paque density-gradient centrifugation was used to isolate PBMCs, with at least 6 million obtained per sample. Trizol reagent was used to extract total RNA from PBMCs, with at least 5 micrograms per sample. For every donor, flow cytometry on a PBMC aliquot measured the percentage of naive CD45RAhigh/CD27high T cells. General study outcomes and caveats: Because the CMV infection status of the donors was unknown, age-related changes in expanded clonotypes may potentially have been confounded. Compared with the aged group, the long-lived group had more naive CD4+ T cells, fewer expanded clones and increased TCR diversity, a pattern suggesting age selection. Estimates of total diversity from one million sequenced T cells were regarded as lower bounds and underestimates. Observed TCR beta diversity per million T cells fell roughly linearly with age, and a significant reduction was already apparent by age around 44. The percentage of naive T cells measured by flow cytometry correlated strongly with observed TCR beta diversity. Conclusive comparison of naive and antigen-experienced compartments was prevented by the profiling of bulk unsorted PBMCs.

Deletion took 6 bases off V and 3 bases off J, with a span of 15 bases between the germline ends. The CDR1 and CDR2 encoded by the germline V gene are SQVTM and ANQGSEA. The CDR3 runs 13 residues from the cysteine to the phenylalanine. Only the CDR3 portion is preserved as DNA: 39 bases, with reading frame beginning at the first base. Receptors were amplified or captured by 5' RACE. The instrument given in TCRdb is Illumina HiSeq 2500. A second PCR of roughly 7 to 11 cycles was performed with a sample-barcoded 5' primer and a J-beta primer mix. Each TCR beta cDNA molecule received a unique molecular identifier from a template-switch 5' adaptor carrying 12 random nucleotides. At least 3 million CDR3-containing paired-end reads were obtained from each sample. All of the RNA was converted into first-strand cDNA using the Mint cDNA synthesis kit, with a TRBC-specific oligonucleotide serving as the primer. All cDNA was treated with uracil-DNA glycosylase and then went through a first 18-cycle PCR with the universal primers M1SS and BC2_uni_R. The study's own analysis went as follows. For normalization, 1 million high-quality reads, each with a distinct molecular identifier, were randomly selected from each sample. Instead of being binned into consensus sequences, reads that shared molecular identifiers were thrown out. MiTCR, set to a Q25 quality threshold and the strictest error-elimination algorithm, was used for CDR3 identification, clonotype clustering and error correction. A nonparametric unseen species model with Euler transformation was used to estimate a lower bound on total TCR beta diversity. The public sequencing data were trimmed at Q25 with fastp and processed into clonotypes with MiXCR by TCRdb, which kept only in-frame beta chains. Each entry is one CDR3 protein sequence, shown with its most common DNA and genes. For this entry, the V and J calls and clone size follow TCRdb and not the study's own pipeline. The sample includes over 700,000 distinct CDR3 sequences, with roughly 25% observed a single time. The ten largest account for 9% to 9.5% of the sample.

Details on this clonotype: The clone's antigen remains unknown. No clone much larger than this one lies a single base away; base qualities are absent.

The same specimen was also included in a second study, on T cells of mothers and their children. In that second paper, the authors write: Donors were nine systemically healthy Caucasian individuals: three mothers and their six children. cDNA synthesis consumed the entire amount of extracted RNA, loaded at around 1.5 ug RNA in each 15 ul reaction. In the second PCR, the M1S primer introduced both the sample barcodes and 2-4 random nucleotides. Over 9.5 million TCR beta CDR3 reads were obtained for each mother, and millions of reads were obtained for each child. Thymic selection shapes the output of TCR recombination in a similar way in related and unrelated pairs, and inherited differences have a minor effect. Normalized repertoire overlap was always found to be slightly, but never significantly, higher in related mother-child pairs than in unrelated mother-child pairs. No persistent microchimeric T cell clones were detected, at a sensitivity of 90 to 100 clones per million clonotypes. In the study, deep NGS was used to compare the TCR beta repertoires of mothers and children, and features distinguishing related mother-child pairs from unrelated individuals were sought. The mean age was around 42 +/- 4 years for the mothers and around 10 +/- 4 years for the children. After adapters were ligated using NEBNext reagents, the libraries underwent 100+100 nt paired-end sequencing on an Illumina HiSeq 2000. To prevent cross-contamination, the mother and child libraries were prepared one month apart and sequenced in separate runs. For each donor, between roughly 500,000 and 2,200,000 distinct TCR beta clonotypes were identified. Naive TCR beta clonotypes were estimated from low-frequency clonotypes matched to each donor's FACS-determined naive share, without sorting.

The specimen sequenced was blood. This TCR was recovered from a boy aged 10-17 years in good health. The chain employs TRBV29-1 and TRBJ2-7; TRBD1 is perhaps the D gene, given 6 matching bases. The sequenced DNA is TGCAGCGTCCTTCGACAGGACCACTACGAGCAGTACTTC. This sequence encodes CSVLRQDHYEQYF.